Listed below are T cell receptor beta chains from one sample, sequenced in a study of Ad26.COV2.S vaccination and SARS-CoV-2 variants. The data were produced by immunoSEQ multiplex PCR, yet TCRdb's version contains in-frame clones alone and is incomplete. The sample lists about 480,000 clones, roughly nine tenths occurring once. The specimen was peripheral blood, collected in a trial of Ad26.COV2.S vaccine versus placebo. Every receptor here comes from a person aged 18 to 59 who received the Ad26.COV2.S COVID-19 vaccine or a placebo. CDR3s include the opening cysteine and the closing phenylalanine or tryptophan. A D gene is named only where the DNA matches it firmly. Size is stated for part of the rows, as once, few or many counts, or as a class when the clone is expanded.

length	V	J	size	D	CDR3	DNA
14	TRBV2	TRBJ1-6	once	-	CASRSGGRDSPLHF	TGTGCCAGCAGGAGCGGGGGCAGGGATTCACCCCTCCACTTT
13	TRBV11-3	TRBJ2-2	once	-	CASSSRDTGELFF	TGTGCCAGCAGCTCGAGGGACACCGGGGAGCTGTTTTTT
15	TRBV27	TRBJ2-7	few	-	CATRRGQTSSYEQYF	TGTGCCACCAGAAGAGGACAAACGAGCTCCTACGAGCAGTACTTC
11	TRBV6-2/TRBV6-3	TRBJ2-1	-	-	CASSLGFAEFF	TGTGCCAGCAGTTTAGGGTTCGCAGAGTTCTTC
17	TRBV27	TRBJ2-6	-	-	CASGNPSPGGGANVLTF	TGTGCCAGCGGCAATCCTTCACCCGGGGGTGGGGCCAACGTCCTGACTTTC
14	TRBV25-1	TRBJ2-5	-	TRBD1	CASSRNRGTETQYF	TGTGCCAGCAGTCGTAACAGGGGGACGGAGACCCAGTACTTC
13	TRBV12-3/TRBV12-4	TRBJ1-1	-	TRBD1	CASSITGVTEAFF	TGTGCCAGCAGCATAACAGGGGTCACTGAAGCTTTCTTT
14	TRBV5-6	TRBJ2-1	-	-	CASEETGSYNEQFF	TGTGCCAGCGAAGAAACAGGCTCCTACAATGAGCAGTTCTTC
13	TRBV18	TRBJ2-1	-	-	CASSPPTHNEQFF	TGTGCCAGCTCACCACCGACTCACAATGAGCAGTTCTTC
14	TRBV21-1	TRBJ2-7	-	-	CASSKALCVHEQYF	TGTGCCAGCAGCAAAGCGCTTTGTGTCCACGAGCAGTACTTC
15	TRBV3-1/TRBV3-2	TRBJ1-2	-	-	CASSQDRVQTFGYTF	TGTGCCAGCAGCCAAGATCGGGTACAGACCTTCGGCTACACCTTC
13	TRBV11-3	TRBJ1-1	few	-	CASSSNPNTEAFF	TGTGCCAGCAGCTCCAACCCGAACACTGAAGCTTTCTTT
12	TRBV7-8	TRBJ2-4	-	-	CASSPRAGWWYF	TGTGCCAGCAGCCCTCGGGCAGGGTGGTGGTACTTC
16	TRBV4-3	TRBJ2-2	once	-	CASSRTTGTNTGELFF	TGCGCCAGCAGCCGGACAACAGGGACGAACACCGGGGAGCTGTTTTTT
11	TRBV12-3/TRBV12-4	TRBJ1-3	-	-	CASSASNTIYF	TGTGCCAGCAGTGCGTCCAACACCATATATTTT
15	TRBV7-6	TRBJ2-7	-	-	CASSLVRGEVGEQYF	TGTGCCAGCAGCTTAGTGCGGGGAGAGGTCGGCGAGCAGTACTTC
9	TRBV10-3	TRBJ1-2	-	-	CAKTGGYTF	TGTGCCAAGACAGGCGGCTACACCTTC